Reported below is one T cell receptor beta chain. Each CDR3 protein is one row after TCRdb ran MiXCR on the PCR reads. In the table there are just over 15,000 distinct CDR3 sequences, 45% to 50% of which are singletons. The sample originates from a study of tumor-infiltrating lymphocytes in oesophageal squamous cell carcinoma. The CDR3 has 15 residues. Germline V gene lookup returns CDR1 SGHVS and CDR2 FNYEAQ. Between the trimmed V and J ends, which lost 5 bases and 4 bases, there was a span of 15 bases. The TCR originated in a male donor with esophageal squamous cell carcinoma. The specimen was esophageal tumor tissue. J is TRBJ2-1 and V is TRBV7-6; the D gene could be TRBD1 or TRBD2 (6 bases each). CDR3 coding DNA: TGTGCCAGCAGCCCCTCGGGGGCTGTGTACAATGAGCAGTTCTTC. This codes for CASSPSGAVYNEQFF.